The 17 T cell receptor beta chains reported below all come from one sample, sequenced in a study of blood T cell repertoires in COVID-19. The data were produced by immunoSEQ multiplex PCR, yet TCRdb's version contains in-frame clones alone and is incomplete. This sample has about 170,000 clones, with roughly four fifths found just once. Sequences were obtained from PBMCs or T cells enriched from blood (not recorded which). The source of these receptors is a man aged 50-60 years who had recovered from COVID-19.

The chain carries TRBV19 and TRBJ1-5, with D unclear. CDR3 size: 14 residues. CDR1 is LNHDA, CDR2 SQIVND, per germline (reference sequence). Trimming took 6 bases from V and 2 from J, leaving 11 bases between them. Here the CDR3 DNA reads TGTGCCAGTAGCCCCCTGGGCCGCAATCAGCCCCAGCATTTT. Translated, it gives CASSPLGRNQPQHF.

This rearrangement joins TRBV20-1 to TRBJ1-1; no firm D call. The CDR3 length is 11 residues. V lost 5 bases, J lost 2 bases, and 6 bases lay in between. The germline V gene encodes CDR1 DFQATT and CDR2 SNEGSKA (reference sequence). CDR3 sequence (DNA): TGCAGTGCTGAGAGTAACACTGAAGCTTTCTTT. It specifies CSAESNTEAFF.

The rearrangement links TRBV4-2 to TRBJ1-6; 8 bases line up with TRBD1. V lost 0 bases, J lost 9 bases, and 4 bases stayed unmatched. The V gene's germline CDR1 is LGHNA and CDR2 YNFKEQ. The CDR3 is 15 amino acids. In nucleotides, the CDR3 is TGTGCCAGCAGCCAAGAAACAGGGGGTTCTTCACCCCTCCACTTT. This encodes CASSQETGGSSPLHF.

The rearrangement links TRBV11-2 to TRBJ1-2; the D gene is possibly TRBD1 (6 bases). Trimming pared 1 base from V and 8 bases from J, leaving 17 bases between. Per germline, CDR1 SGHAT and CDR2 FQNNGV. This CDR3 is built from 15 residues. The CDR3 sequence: CASSLAGGGKWGYTF. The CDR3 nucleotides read TGTGCCAGCAGCTTAGCGGGGGGCGGAAAGTGGGGCTACACCTTC.

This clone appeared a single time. The CDR3 DNA is TGTGCCAGCAGTTACAGGGGGCGAGGAGAAAAACTGTTTTTT. Encoded protein: CASSYRGRGEKLFF. The rearrangement uses TRBV6-5 and TRBJ1-4, with 7 bases matching TRBD1. This CDR3 comprises 14 residues. The ends lost 2 bases at V and 8 bases at J; junction bases unmatched: 5. Germline V CDR1 and CDR2: MNHEY, SVGAGI.

The CDR3 nucleotides read TGTGCCAGCAGCTCCCTCCGGCACAGCTACGAGCAGTACTTC. This translates into CASSSLRHSYEQYF. The chain couples TRBV5-5 to TRBJ2-7; D gene ambiguous. V lost 3 bases to trimming and J lost 3 bases, with 13 bases between them. This CDR3 has 14 residues. CDR1 SGHKS and CDR2 YYEKEE come from the germline V gene (reference sequence). Based on the CDR3 plus reference TRBV5-5 and TRBJ2-7, the full variable domain is DAGVTQSPTHLIKTRGQQVTLRCSPISGHKSVSWYQQVLGQGPQFIFQYYEKEERGRGNFPDRFSARQFPNYSSELNVNALLLGDSALYLCASSSLRHSYEQYFGPGTRLTVT.

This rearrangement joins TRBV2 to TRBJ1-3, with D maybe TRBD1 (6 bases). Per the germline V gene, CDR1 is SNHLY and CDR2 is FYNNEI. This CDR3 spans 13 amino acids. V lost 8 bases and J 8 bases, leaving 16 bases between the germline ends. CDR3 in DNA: TGTGCCAGCGCTACAGGGTTTTTGGACACCATATATTTT. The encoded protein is CASATGFLDTIYF.

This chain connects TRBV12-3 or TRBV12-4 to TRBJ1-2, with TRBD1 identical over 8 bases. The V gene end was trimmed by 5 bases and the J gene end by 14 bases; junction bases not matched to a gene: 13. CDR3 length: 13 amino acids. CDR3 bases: TGTGCCAGCAGTAGCGTGACAGGGGACTCTAGGACCTTC. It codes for CASSSVTGDSRTF.

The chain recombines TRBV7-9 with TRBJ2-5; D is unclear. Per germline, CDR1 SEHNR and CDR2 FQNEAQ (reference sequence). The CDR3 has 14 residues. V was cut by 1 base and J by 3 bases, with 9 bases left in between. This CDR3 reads CASSLVITKETQYF. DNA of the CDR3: TGTGCCAGCAGCTTAGTTATTACAAAAGAGACCCAGTACTTC.

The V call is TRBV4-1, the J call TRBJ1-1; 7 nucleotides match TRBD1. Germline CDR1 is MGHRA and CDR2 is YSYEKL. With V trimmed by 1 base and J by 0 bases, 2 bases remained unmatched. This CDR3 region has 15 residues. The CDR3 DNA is TGCGCCAGCAGCCAAGTGACAGGGTTGAACACTGAAGCTTTCTTT. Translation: CASSQVTGLNTEAFF.

The CDR3 here is CSVEGGTFLGTQYF. As DNA, the CDR3 is TGCAGCGTTGAAGGTGGGACATTCCTAGGGACCCAGTACTTC. V and J are TRBV29-1 and TRBJ2-5, with D possibly matching TRBD1 (6 bases). The germline gives CDR1 SQVTM, CDR2 ANQGSEA. This CDR3 has 14 residues. With 1 base removed from V and 7 bases from J, the gap between germline ends came to 16 bases.

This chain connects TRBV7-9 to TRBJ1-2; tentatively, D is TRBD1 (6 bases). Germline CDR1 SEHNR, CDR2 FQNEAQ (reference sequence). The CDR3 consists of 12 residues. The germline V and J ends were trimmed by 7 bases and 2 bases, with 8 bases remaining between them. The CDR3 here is CASMRGNYGYTF. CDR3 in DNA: TGTGCCAGCATGAGGGGGAACTATGGCTACACCTTC.

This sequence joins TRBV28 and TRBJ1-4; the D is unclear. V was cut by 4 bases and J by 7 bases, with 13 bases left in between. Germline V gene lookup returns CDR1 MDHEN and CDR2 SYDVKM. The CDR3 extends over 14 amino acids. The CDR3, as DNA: TGTGCCAGCAGTTACCCGCAAGGGAGTGAAAAACTGTTTTTT. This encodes CASSYPQGSEKLFF.

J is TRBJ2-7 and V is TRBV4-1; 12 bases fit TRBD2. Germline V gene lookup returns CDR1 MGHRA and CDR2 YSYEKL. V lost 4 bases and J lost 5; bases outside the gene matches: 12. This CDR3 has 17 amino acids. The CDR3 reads CASSPRLAGALEHEQYF. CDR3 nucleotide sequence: TGCGCCAGCAGCCCTCGACTAGCGGGGGCTTTAGAACACGAGCAGTACTTC.

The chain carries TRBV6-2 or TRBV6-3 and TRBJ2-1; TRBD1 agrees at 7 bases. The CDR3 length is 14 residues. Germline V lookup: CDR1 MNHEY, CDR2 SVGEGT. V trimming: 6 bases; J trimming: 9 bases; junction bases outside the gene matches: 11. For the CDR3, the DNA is TGTGCCAGCAGCCATATAACAGGGGCGAGTGAGCAGTTCTTC. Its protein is CASSHITGASEQFF.

The CDR3 sequence: CAWSVKGPTEAFF. The CDR3 region has the DNA TGTGCCTGGAGTGTCAAGGGGCCCACTGAAGCTTTCTTT. The chain carries TRBV30 and TRBJ1-1; the D gene is possibly TRBD1 (5 bases). Trimming left V 0 bases short and J 4 bases short, with 9 bases between. The CDR3 extends over 13 amino acids. Germline V CDR1 and CDR2: GTSNPN, SVGIG (reference sequence).

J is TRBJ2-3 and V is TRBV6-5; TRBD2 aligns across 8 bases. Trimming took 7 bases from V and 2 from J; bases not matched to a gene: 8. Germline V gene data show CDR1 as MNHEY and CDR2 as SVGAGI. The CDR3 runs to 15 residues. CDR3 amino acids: CASTRRGELTDTQYF. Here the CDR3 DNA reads TGTGCCAGCACCCGGCGGGGGGAACTCACAGATACGCAGTATTTT.